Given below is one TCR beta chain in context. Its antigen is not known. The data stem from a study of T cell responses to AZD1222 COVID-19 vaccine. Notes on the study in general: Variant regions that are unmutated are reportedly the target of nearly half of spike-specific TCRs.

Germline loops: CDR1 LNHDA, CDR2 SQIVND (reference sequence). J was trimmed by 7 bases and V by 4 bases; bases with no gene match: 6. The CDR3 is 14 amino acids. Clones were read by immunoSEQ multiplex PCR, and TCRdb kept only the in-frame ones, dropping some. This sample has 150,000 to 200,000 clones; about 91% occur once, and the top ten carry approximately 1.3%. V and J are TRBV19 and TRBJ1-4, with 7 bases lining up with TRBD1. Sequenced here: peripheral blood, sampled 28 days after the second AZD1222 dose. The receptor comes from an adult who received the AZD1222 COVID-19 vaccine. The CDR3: CASSKTGLAEKLFF. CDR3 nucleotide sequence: TGTGCCAGTAGTAAGACAGGGCTGGCTGAAAAACTGTTTTTT.